Each of the 23 T cell receptor beta chains below was sequenced from the same sample in a study of early T cells in non-severe SARS-CoV-2 infection. From the 5' RACE reads, TCRdb called clonotypes with MiXCR, one entry per CDR3 protein. The table shows over 85,000 distinct CDR3 sequences, with under 15% occurring only once. The sequenced sample was whole blood. These receptors originate from an adult who was a healthcare worker with PCR-confirmed SARS-CoV-2 infection or an uninfected control (not recorded which).

About this clonotype: Being one base from a much bigger clone, this may be a read error. This chain uses TRBV4-1 with TRBJ1-4; a weak D match, TRBD1 (6 bases). The CDR3 has 16 residues. CDR1 and CDR2 (germline): MGHRA, YSYEKL. The chain's CDR3 is CASGQAWAGVNEKLFF. The CDR3 DNA reads as TGCGCCAGCGGCCAAGCATGGGCAGGGGTAAATGAAAAACTGTTTTTT.

This clonotype has just a few counts. Compared with germline, one end of the junction differs, possibly owing to a read error. This chain links TRBV5-5 with TRBJ1-3; D not resolved. This CDR3 region has 14 residues. Germline V gene sequence: CDR1 SGHKS, CDR2 YYEKEE (reference sequence). CDR3 nucleotide sequence: TGTACCAGCAGCTTGGCGTCACAAGGAAACACCATATATTTT. This sequence encodes CTSSLASQGNTIYF.

The rearrangement uses TRBV20-1 and TRBJ1-1, with 9 bases aligning to TRBD1. The V and J ends lost 5 bases and 3 bases, in that order; junction bases with no gene match: 13. Germline V CDR1 and CDR2: DFQATT, SNEGSKA (reference sequence). The CDR3 has 16 amino acids. DNA of the CDR3: TGCAGTGCTCACGGAGACAGGGGGACCTGGCACACTGAAGCTTTCTTT. Its protein is CSAHGDRGTWHTEAFF.

This chain joins TRBV6-6 and TRBJ2-7, with a weak D call TRBD2 (6 bases). V was pared by 6 bases and J by 4 bases, with 16 bases between. This CDR3 spans 14 amino acids. Germline lookup yields CDR1 MNHNY and CDR2 SVGAGI (reference sequence). CDR3 sequence: CASSAGRGPYEQYF. The DNA of the CDR3 is TGTGCCAGCAGCGCGGGACGCGGGCCGTACGAGCAGTACTTC.

The chain joins TRBV12-3 or TRBV12-4 to TRBJ1-1, with D tentatively TRBD1 (5 bases). Trimming removed 3 bases at V and 3 bases at J, with 11 bases between. CDR3 length equals 14 residues. The CDR3 nucleotides are TGTGCCAGCAGTTTGACTCAGGGATACACTGAAGCTTTCTTT. Translating it yields CASSLTQGYTEAFF.

This clonotype has only a few counts. The rearrangement links TRBV27 to TRBJ1-4, with 8 bases aligning to TRBD1. Germline values: CDR1 MNHEY, CDR2 SMNVEV (reference sequence). V gave up 5 bases and J gave up 8 bases; unmatched junction bases: 10. The length of the CDR3 is 15 residues. CDR3: CASSPQTGGREKLFF. The CDR3, as DNA: TGTGCCAGCAGTCCGCAAACAGGGGGGAGAGAAAAACTGTTTTTT.

The chain combines TRBV3-1 with TRBJ2-1, with D maybe TRBD2 (7 bases). The CDR3 covers 17 residues. V lost 0 bases and J 1 base, leaving 13 bases between the germline ends. CDR1 LGHDT and CDR2 YNNKEL come from the germline V gene (reference sequence). In nucleotides, the CDR3 is TGTGCCAGCAGCCAAGAGGGGGGGCGGACTTCCTACAATGAGCAGTTCTTC. Translated, it gives CASSQEGGRTSYNEQFF.

This clonotype was found a few times. This rearrangement joins TRBV24-1 to TRBJ2-1, with 10 bases matching TRBD2. V was pared by 7 bases and J by 0 bases, with 5 bases of the junction left unmatched. Germline V gene sequence: CDR1 KGHDR, CDR2 SFDVKD. The CDR3 extends over 16 amino acids. As DNA, the CDR3 is TGTGCCACCAGCGACGCTAGCGGGAGCTCCTACAATGAGCAGTTCTTC. Translation gives CATSDASGSSYNEQFF.

The sample holds many counts of this clonotype. The chain is built from TRBV20-1 and TRBJ2-5; D remains unclear. CDR1 is DFQATT, CDR2 SNEGSKA, per germline (reference sequence). The CDR3 runs to 13 residues. Trimming cost V 2 bases and J 5 bases, with 12 bases left between them. The DNA for the CDR3 is TGCAGTGCTAGAAGCTGGGGTTGGGAGACCCAGTACTTC. Protein sequence: CSARSWGWETQYF.

A few counts support this clonotype. The V and J genes are TRBV25-1 and TRBJ1-1; the D is unclear. In germline, CDR1 is MGHDK, CDR2 SYGVNS. V lost 3 bases and J lost 12, with 14 bases in between. The CDR3 length is 12 residues. The CDR3 DNA follows: TGTGCCAGCAGTGATTCGGGGAGTCAAACTTTCTTT. The encoded protein is CASSDSGSQTFF.

The CDR3 DNA follows: TGTGCCAGCAGACGAGACGAGCAGTACTTC. This gives the protein CASRRDEQYF. The chain couples TRBV2 to TRBJ2-7; no reliable D call. Germline V CDR1 and CDR2: SNHLY, FYNNEI. The CDR3 runs 10 residues. Trimming removed 6 bases at V and 5 bases at J, with 5 bases between.

In its sample, this clonotype was seen many times. The genes are TRBV20-1 and TRBJ1-1; D is uncertain. The V and J ends lost 1 base and 4 bases respectively, with 13 bases between them. Germline V gives CDR1 DFQATT, CDR2 SNEGSKA (reference sequence). This CDR3 comprises 14 residues. This CDR3 is CSARVAARTTEAFF. The CDR3 region has the DNA TGCAGTGCTAGAGTGGCAGCTAGGACCACTGAAGCTTTCTTT.

The CDR3 nucleotides read TGCGCCAGCAGGGGGCTAGCTGGAGCCAATGAGCAGTTCTTC. Residues: CASRGLAGANEQFF. The V and J genes are TRBV5-1 and TRBJ2-1; tentatively, D is TRBD1 or TRBD2 (5 bases each). The CDR3 runs to 14 residues. Germline lookup yields CDR1 SGHRS and CDR2 YFSETQ. The V end lost 5 bases, the J end lost 6 bases, and 15 bases lay between the germline ends.

This sequence joins TRBV6-1 and TRBJ1-5, with 7 bases that match TRBD1. The germline V gene encodes CDR1 MNHNS and CDR2 SASEGT. There are 14 residues in the CDR3. With V trimmed by 7 bases and J by 3 bases, 6 bases remained unmatched. CDR3 residues: CASKGQRVNQPQHF. DNA for the CDR3: TGTGCCAGCAAGGGACAGAGAGTCAATCAGCCCCAGCATTTT.

The sample holds a few counts of this clonotype. The chain recombines TRBV27 with TRBJ2-2; 8 bases fit TRBD1. The CDR3 has 17 amino acids. Germline loops: CDR1 MNHEY, CDR2 SMNVEV (reference sequence). With V trimmed by 3 bases and J by 6 bases, 12 bases remained unmatched. DNA for the CDR3: TGTGCCAGCAGTTTTCGTGTGAGCAGGGGGCGAGCCGGGGAGCTGTTTTTT. Protein: CASSFRVSRGRAGELFF.

This clonotype has just a few counts. The genes are TRBV28 and TRBJ1-1; D unclear. This CDR3 is built from 14 residues. The germline V and J ends were trimmed by 2 bases and 4 bases, with 11 bases remaining between them. Germline V CDR1 and CDR2: MDHEN, SYDVKM. This chain's CDR3 is CASSLGDSRTEAFF. In nucleotides, the CDR3 is TGTGCCAGCAGTTTAGGCGATTCACGCACTGAAGCTTTCTTT.

Comment on this clonotype: The junction departs from the called germline gene at one end, perhaps through a read error. The V and J genes are TRBV2 and TRBJ2-2, with D maybe TRBD1 (6 bases). The CDR3 runs 13 residues. Germline values: CDR1 SNHLY, CDR2 FYNNEI. CDR3 sequence reads: CASRKTGSGDLFF. CDR3 in DNA: TGTGCCAGCAGGAAAACAGGGTCTGGGGATCTGTTTTTT.

This clonotype was counted only a few times. A much larger clone lies one base from this, so it may be a read error. Without the conserved terminal phenylalanine or tryptophan, this CDR3 likely stems from a read error. CDR3 coding DNA: TGCAGTGCTAGCCCCTTCGCGGCCAGCAATGAGCAGTTCTCC. Encoded protein: CSASPFAASNEQFS. The chain joins TRBV20-1 to TRBJ2-1; D unresolved. Trimming took 3 bases from V and 6 from J, leaving 15 bases between them. Germline CDR1 is DFQATT and CDR2 is SNEGSKA (reference sequence). The CDR3 is 14 residues long.

The chain combines TRBV7-9 with TRBJ1-2; D is perhaps TRBD1 (5 bases). The CDR3 has 14 amino acids. Germline CDR1 is SEHNR and CDR2 is FQNEAQ (reference sequence). Trimming pared 1 base from V and 2 bases from J, leaving 8 bases between. The CDR3, as DNA: TGTGCCAGCAGCTTAGAGGGGACGAACTATGGCTACACCTTC. Its translation: CASSLEGTNYGYTF.

This clonotype was picked up many times. V and J are TRBV2 and TRBJ2-3; 9 nucleotides align to TRBD2. CDR1 and CDR2 (germline): SNHLY, FYNNEI. The V segment lost 0 bases and the J segment 5 bases; nucleotides outside the gene matches: 21. This CDR3 has 21 amino acids. Written as DNA, the CDR3 is TGTGCCAGCAGTGAAGCGCTGGTCGGGGTGGAGAGGACTAGCGAGCGAGATACGCAGTATTTT. Translation gives CASSEALVGVERTSERDTQYF.

In this sample, this clonotype turned up a few times. The V and J genes are TRBV2 and TRBJ2-7, with 8 nucleotides matching TRBD2. CDR1 and CDR2 (germline): SNHLY, FYNNEI. Trimming at V came to 3 bases and at J to 1 base, leaving 8 bases not matched to a gene. This CDR3 region has 16 residues. The DNA of the CDR3 is TGTGCCAGCAGTGACCAGGTTACTAGCGGTTCCTACGAGCAGTACTTC. This encodes CASSDQVTSGSYEQYF.

This clonotype has more than one count but fewer than ten. The chain carries TRBV7-8 and TRBJ2-1; TRBD1 might be the D (6 bases). Germline V gene data show CDR1 as SGHVS and CDR2 as FQNEAQ. The CDR3 is 14 amino acids. Trimming took off 2 bases at V and 4 bases at J, with 9 bases between the two ends. CDR3 coding DNA: TGTGCCAGCAGCTTACCCGGACAGTACAATGAGCAGTTCTTC. Protein sequence: CASSLPGQYNEQFF.

Many counts were recorded for this clonotype. The gene calls are TRBV28 and TRBJ2-3, with 9 positions matching TRBD1. CDR3 size: 15 residues. After removal of 8 bases from V and 3 bases from J, the junction contained 9 bases not matched to a gene. The germline CDR1 and CDR2 sequences are MDHEN and SYDVKM. The CDR3 region is CASGGGQGFTDTQYF. The CDR3 bases are TGTGCCAGCGGAGGGGGACAGGGTTTTACAGATACGCAGTATTTT.